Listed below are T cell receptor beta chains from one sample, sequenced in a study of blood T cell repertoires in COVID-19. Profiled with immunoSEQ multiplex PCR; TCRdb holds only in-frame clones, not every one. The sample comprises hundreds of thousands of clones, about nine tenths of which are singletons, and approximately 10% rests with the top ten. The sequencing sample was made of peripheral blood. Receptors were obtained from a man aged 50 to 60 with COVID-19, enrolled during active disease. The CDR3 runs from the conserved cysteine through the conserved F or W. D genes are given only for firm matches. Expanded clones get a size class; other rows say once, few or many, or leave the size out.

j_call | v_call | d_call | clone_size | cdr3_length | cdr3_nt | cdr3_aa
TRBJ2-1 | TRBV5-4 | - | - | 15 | TGTGCCAGCAGCTTGTTTAGCGGAGATTACAATGAGCAGTTCTTC | CASSLFSGDYNEQFF
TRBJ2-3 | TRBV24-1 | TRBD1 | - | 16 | TGTGCCACCAGTGATTCGGGACAGAGTAACACAGATACGCAGTATTTT | CATSDSGQSNTDTQYF
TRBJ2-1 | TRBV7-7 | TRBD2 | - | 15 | TGTGCTAGCAGCTTAGAGCCTAGCGGGCACAATGAGCAGTTCTTC | CASSLEPSGHNEQFF
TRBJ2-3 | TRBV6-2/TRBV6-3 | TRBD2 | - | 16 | TGTGCCAGCAGTTATAGTCGGGGGGGCCTCACAGATACGCAGTATTTT | CASSYSRGGLTDTQYF
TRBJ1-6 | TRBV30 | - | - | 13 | TGTGCCTGGAGCGGACAGACTAATTCACCCCTCCACTTT | CAWSGQTNSPLHF
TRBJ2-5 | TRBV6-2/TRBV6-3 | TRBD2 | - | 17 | TGTGCCAGCAGTTTCCCCGGACTAGCGGGGTCGGAAGAGACCCAGTACTTC | CASSFPGLAGSEETQYF
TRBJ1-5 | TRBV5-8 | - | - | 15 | TGTGCCAGCAGCTTGGCCTCAGGGTTGCCGCAGCCCCAGCATTTT | CASSLASGLPQPQHF
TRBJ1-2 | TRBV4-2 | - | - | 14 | TGTGCCAGCAGCCAAGCCCGACAACACTCTGGCTACACCTTC | CASSQARQHSGYTF
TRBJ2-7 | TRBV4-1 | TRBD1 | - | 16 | TGCGCCAGCAGCCAAGATCCCGGACAGGGTGGCTACGAGCAGTACTTC | CASSQDPGQGGYEQYF
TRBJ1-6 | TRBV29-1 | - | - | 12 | TGCAGCGTTCGGGACTACGGTTCACCCCTCCACTTT | CSVRDYGSPLHF
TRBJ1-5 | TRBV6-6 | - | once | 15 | TGTGCCAGCAGGGGGTCGGGGGGGAGCAATCAGCCCCAGCATTTT | CASRGSGGSNQPQHF
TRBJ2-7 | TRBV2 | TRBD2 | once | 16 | TGTGCCAGCAGTGAATTTGGCGGGACTAGCGGCTACGAGCAGTACTTC | CASSEFGGTSGYEQYF
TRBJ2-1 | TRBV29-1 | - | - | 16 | TGCAGCGTTGGAAGAGTTGGGGGGGCCGTCTACAATGAGCAGTTCTTC | CSVGRVGGAVYNEQFF
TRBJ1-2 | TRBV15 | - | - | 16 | TGTGCCACCAGCAGAGAAACAGGGAACCCTTGGGGCGGCTACACCTTC | CATSRETGNPWGGYTF
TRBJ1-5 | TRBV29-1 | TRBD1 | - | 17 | TGCAGCGTTGAAGGCCGACAGGGGGCCTGGCGCAATCAGCCCCAGCATTTT | CSVEGRQGAWRNQPQHF
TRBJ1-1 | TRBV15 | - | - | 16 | TGTGCCACCAGCAGTACCCGGGACACCCTAAACACTGAAGCTTTCTTT | CATSSTRDTLNTEAFF
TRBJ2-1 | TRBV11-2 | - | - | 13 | TGTGCCAGCACCATGGACAGCATCAATGAGCAGTTCTTC | CASTMDSINEQFF
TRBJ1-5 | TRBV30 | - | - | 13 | TGTGCCTACCAGGACAGCCTAAATCAGCCCCAGCATTTT | CAYQDSLNQPQHF
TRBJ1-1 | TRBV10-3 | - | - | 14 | TGTGCCATCAGTGGCCACCCGGAGGACACTGAAGCTTTCTTT | CAISGHPEDTEAFF
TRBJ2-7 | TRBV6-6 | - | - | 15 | TGTGCCAGCAGCCTACCGGGGACTCTCTCCTACGAGCAGTACTTC | CASSLPGTLSYEQYF
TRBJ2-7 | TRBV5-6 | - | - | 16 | TGTGCCAGCAGCTTGGAAGGGGCGAGCGTAGGCTACGAGCAGTACTTC | CASSLEGASVGYEQYF
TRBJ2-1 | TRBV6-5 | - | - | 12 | TGTGCCAGCAGTTCGTCTAGCTATGAGCAGTTCTTC | CASSSSSYEQFF
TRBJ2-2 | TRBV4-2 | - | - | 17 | TGTGCCAGCAGCCAAGATTACGGGGGAGCGAACACCGGGGAGCTGTTTTTT | CASSQDYGGANTGELFF